The 7 T cell receptor beta chains presented below share a single source sample, sequenced in a study of T cell responses to AZD1222 COVID-19 vaccine. Libraries were prepared by immunoSEQ multiplex PCR; TCRdb keeps only in-frame clonotypes and omits some of them. The sample comprises 95,000 to 100,000 clones, approximately 84% of which are singletons, and more than 15% rests with the top ten. Sequenced here: peripheral blood, sampled on day 0 of AZD1222 vaccination. These receptors were obtained from an adult in good health.

The chain links TRBV7-2 to TRBJ2-1; the match to TRBD2 covers 13 bases. The germline V gene encodes CDR1 SGHTA and CDR2 FQGNSA. The CDR3 is 14 residues long. V shed 8 bases, J shed 7 bases, and the junction held 5 bases outside the gene matches. CDR3 sequence (DNA): TGTGCCAGCCCACTAGCGGGAGGGTGGAATGAGCAGTTCTTC. Translation: CASPLAGGWNEQFF.

The gene calls are TRBV19 and TRBJ2-3; either TRBD1 or TRBD2 may fit D (5 bases each). The V end lost 5 bases, the J end lost 6 bases, and 15 bases lay between the germline ends. Germline CDR1 LNHDA, CDR2 SQIVND (reference sequence). This CDR3 contains 14 residues. Here the CDR3 reads CASSFIGTADTQYF. The CDR3 DNA reads as TGTGCCAGTAGTTTTATAGGGACGGCGGATACGCAGTATTTT. Using reference TRBV19 and TRBJ2-3 for the parts outside the CDR3, the full variable domain is DGGITQSPKYLFRKEGQNVTLSCEQNLNHDAMYWYRQDPGQGLRLIYYSQIVNDFQKGDIAEGYSVSREKKESFPLTVTSAQKNPTAFYLCASSFIGTADTQYFGPGTRLTVL.

The chain combines TRBV28 with TRBJ2-7; D unclear. Germline CDR1 MDHEN, CDR2 SYDVKM. Trimming shortened V by 2 bases and J by 2 bases, and 16 bases separated the two germline ends. The CDR3 has 16 amino acids. The CDR3 spells CASSLGLVQQTYEQYF. The CDR3 bases are TGTGCCAGCAGTTTAGGTCTGGTACAGCAAACCTACGAGCAGTACTTC. Drawing the rest from reference TRBV28 and TRBJ2-7, the complete variable domain is DVKVTQSSRYLVKRTGEKVFLECVQDMDHENMFWYRQDPGLGLRLIYFSYDVKMKEKGDIPEGYSVSREKKERFSLILESASTNQTSMYLCASSLGLVQQTYEQYFGPGTRLTVT.

In its sample, this clone was seen once. The J gene is TRBJ1-1, the V gene TRBV18; D is undetermined. The germline V gene has CDR1 KGHSH and CDR2 LQKENI. The CDR3 has 15 residues. The V end lost 4 bases, the J end lost 0 bases, and 12 bases lay between the germline ends. The CDR3 region is CASSREGRVNTEAFF. The CDR3 nucleotides read TGTGCCAGCTCACGAGAAGGACGGGTGAACACTGAAGCTTTCTTT.

The V call is TRBV3-1 (or the pseudogene TRBV3-2), the J call TRBJ1-3; D not resolved. Germline V gene lookup returns CDR1 LGHDT and CDR2 YNNKEL (reference sequence). The CDR3 covers 13 residues. V dropped 1 base and J dropped 6 bases, with 7 bases sitting between them. CDR3 sequence: CASSQGEVNTIYF. Here the CDR3 DNA reads TGTGCCAGCAGCCAAGGCGAAGTAAACACCATATATTTT.

V usage is TRBV7-8 and J usage is TRBJ2-5; D unresolved. CDR3 length: 13 residues. Germline assignment: CDR1 SGHVS and CDR2 FQNEAQ. V gave up 3 bases and J gave up 1 base, with 6 bases separating them. In DNA, the CDR3 is TGTGCCAGCAGCTTGCAGGTCCAAGAGACCCAGTACTTC. This sequence encodes CASSLQVQETQYF.

This chain connects TRBV7-9 to TRBJ1-1, with 7 bases fitting TRBD1. The J segment lost 0 bases and the V segment lost 6 bases, leaving 7 bases of the junction unmatched. The CDR3 spans 15 residues. Germline CDR1 SEHNR, CDR2 FQNEAQ (reference sequence). For the CDR3, the DNA is TGTGCCAGCAGTCGGGACAGCATCATGAACACTGAAGCTTTCTTT. Amino acids: CASSRDSIMNTEAFF.